This TCR beta chain emerged from a study of cytomegalovirus exposure and HLA in healthy donors. The PCR had 60 Vbeta and 13 Jbeta primers. Source study methods: Counted up in a later analysis, unique TCR beta chains came to 65 million to 100 million, with around 11 million shared. The repertoire was sequenced with immunoSEQ multiplex PCR; TCRdb's copy has only in-frame clones and lacks some. The V and J calls and the clone size are those of that table, but D and trimming were determined from the DNA. Among 90,000 to 120,000 clones, roughly 76% were seen once, and the ten largest hold about 2.3%. The CDR3 runs 15 residues. The J segment lost 9 bases and the V segment lost 5 bases, leaving 11 bases of the junction unmatched. CDR1 is SGHDN and CDR2 is FVKESK in the germline V gene.

Sequencing was done on a sample of PBMCs. This clonotype originated in a man younger than 35 in good health and CMV-seronegative. This chain uses TRBV14 with TRBJ2-1, with 9 bases aligning to TRBD2. Here the CDR3 reads CASSTTAGGPSEQFF. CDR3 DNA sequence: TGTGCCAGCAGCACCACGGCGGGGGGGCCAAGTGAGCAGTTCTTC.